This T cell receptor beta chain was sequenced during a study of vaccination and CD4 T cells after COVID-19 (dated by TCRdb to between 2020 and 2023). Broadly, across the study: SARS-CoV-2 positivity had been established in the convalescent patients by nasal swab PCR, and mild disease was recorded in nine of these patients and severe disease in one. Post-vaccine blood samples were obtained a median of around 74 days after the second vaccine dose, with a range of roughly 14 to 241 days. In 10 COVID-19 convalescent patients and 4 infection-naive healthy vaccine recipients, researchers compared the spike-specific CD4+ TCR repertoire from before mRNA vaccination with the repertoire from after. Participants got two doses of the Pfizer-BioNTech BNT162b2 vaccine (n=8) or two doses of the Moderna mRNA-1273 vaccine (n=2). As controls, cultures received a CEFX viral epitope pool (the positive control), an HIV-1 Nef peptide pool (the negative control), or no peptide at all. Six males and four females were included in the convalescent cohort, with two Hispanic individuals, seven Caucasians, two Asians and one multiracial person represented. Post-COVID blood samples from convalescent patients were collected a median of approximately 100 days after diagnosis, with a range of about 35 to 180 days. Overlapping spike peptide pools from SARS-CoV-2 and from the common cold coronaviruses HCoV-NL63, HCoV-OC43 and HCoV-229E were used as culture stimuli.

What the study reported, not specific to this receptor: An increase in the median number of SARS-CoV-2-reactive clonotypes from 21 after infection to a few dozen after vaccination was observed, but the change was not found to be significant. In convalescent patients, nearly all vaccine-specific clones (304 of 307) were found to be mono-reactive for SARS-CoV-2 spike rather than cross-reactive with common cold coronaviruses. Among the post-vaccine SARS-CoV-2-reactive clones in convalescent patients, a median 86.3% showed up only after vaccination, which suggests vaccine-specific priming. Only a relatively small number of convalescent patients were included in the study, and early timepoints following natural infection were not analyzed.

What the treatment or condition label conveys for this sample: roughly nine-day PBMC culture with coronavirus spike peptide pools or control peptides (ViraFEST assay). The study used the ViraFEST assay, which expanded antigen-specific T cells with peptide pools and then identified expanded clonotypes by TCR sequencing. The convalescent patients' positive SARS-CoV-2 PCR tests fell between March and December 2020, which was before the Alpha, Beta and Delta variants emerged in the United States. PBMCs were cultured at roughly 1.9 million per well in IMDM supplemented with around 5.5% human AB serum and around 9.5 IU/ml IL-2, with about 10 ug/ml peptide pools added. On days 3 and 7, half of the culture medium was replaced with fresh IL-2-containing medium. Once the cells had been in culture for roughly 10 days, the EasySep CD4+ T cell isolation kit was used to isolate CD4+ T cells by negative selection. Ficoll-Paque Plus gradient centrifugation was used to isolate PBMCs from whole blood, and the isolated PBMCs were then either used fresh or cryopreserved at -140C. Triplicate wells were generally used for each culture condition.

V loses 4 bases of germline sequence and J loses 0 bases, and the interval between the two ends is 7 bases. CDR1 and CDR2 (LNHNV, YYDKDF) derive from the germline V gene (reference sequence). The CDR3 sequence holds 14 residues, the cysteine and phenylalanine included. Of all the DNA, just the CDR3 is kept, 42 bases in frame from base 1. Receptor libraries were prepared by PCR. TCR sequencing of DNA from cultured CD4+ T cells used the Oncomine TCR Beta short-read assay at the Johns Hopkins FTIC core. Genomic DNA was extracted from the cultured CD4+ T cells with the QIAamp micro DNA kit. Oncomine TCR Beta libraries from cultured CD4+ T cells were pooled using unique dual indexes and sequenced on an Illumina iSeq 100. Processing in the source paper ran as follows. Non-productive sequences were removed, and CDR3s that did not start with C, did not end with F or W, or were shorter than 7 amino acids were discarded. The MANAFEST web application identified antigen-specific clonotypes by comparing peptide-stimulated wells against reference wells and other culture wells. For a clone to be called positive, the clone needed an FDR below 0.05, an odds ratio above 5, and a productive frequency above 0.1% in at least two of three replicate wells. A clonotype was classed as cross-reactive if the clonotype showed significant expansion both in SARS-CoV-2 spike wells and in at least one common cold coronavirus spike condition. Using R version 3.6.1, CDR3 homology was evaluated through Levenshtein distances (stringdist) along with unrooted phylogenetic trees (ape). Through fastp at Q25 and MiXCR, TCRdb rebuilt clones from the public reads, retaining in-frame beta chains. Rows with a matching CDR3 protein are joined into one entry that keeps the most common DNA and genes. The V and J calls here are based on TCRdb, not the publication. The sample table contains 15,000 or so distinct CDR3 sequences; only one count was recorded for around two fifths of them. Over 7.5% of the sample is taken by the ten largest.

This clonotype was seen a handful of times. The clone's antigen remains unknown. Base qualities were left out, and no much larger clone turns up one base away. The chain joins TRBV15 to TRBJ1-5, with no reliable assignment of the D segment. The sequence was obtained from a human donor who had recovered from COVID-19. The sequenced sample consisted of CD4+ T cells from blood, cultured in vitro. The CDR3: CATSTDYSNQPQHF. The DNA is TGTGCCACCAGCACAGATTATAGCAATCAGCCCCAGCATTTT.